A single sample is the source of the 29 T cell receptor beta chains below, sequenced in a study of blood T cells in healthy people across ages. PCR was performed a second time for about 7 to 11 cycles using a sample-barcoded 5' primer and a J-beta primer mix. TCRdb reanalysed the 5' RACE reads using MiXCR and keeps one entry per CDR3 protein. In the table there are about 670,000 distinct CDR3 sequences, around 38% of which are singletons. Sequencing was carried out using blood. Source of these receptors: a man older than 75 in good health.

The V call is TRBV20-1, the J call TRBJ2-5, with a tentative D call TRBD1 (6 bases). The CDR3 is 13 residues long. Germline CDR1 and CDR2: DFQATT and SNEGSKA (reference sequence). Trimming stripped 5 bases from V and 1 base from J, with 11 bases between. The CDR3 reads CSAQDSSQETQYF. As DNA, the CDR3 is TGCAGTGCTCAGGACAGCTCCCAAGAGACCCAGTACTTC.

This clonotype was counted between two and nine times. This sequence joins TRBV18 and TRBJ2-5; TRBD2 aligns across 8 bases. The germline CDR1 and CDR2 sequences are KGHSH and LQKENI. The CDR3 covers 15 residues. J was trimmed by 3 bases and V by 6 bases; bases with no gene match: 9. This CDR3 reads CASSPPGGKKETQYF. CDR3 DNA sequence: TGTGCCAGCTCGCCCCCGGGGGGGAAGAAAGAGACCCAGTACTTC.

The chain has TRBV12-5 and TRBJ1-2, with unresolved D. The CDR3 sequence is 13 residues long. The V and J ends lost 5 bases and 5 bases respectively, with 12 bases between them. CDR1 is LGHNT and CDR2 is FRNRAP in the germline V gene. CDR3 residues: CASGVTAPYGYTF. CDR3 DNA: TGTGCTAGTGGTGTAACAGCCCCATATGGCTACACCTTC.

The sample holds many counts of this clonotype. The J gene is TRBJ2-1, the V gene TRBV7-2; TRBD1 matches 9 bases. There are 17 residues in the CDR3. The V gene end was trimmed by 5 bases and the J gene end by 1 base; junction bases not matched to a gene: 9. In germline, CDR1 is SGHTA, CDR2 FQGNSA. The CDR3 region is CASSPGQGRGSYNEQFF. As DNA, the CDR3 is TGTGCCAGCAGCCCGGGACAGGGCCGGGGGTCCTACAATGAGCAGTTCTTC. Together with reference TRBV7-2 and TRBJ2-1, the CDR3 gives the full variable domain: GAGVSQSPSNKVTEKGKDVELRCDPISGHTALYWYRQSLGQGLEFLIYFQGNSAPDKSGLPSDRFSAERTGGSVSTLTIQRTQQEDSAVYLCASSPGQGRGSYNEQFFGPGTRLTVL.

This clonotype was detected only a few times. This chain joins TRBV15 and TRBJ2-7, with 8 bases lining up with TRBD2. CDR3 length equals 15 residues. Looked up from germline, CDR1 is LNHNV and CDR2 is YYDKDF (reference sequence). Germline trimming cut 1 base from V and 4 bases from J; bases unmatched to any gene: 6. The CDR3 DNA is TGTGCCACCAGCAGAGTAAACGGGGGGGGATACGAGCAGTACTTC. This codes for CATSRVNGGGYEQYF.

About this clonotype itself: Since a much larger clone is just one base distant, this may be a read error. The chain combines TRBV6-2 or TRBV6-3 with TRBJ2-1, with 7 bases lining up with TRBD2. Per germline, CDR1 MNHEY and CDR2 SVGEGT. Unmatched junction bases numbered 16, after V lost 10 bases and J lost 10 bases. The CDR3 is 14 residues long. DNA of the CDR3: TGTGCCATCAGCACTCGTCCCCCGACTAGCGAGCAGTTCTTC. Its protein product is CAISTRPPTSEQFF.

The chain couples TRBV3-1 to TRBJ1-3; unclear D gene. This CDR3 is 15 amino acids long. Looked up from germline, CDR1 is LGHDT and CDR2 is YNNKEL (reference sequence). The ends were cut back, 1 base at V and 2 bases at J, with 9 bases in the middle. DNA for the CDR3: TGTGCCAGCAGCCAAGTCCCGGGCGCTGGAAACACCATATATTTT. It is translated as CASSQVPGAGNTIYF.

The rearrangement links TRBV18 to TRBJ1-4, with TRBD1 as a possible D gene (5 bases). The CDR3 loop spans 15 amino acids. V dropped 4 bases and J dropped 6 bases, with 15 bases sitting between them. The germline CDR1 and CDR2 sequences are KGHSH and LQKENI. The CDR3 is CASSQLQDSDEKLFF. The CDR3 coding sequence is TGTGCCAGCTCACAACTACAGGACTCGGATGAAAAACTGTTTTTT.

The V gene is TRBV6-2 or TRBV6-3, the J gene TRBJ2-7; D is undetermined. CDR1 and CDR2 (germline): MNHEY, SVGEGT. The CDR3 runs to 12 residues. Trimming pared 2 bases from V and 5 bases from J, leaving 7 bases between. In DNA, the CDR3 is TGTGCCAGCAGTTACCCGGGTGACGAGCAGTACTTC. Amino acids: CASSYPGDEQYF.

The V call is TRBV6-5, the J call TRBJ2-5, with a tentative D call TRBD2 (6 bases). CDR1 is MNHEY and CDR2 is SVGAGI in the germline V gene. The CDR3 loop spans 13 amino acids. Deletions cut 2 bases from V and 7 bases from J, with 11 bases between. The CDR3 DNA follows: TGTGCCAGCAGTTACCAGTTGGGGGGGACCCAGTACTTC. It encodes CASSYQLGGTQYF.

V usage is TRBV6-5 and J usage is TRBJ2-4, with 9 bases matching TRBD1. The J call is in doubt because the DNA end fits TRBJ2-7 better. The CDR3 spans 14 residues. Germline CDR1 and CDR2: MNHEY and SVGAGI. CDR3 DNA: TGTGCCAGCAGTCCCGGGACAGGGTTCTACGAGCAGTACTTC. Amino acid sequence: CASSPGTGFYEQYF.

This clonotype appeared many times. The chain employs TRBV6-2 or TRBV6-3 and TRBJ2-7; 7 bases line up with TRBD1. Trimming at V came to 7 bases and at J to 5 bases, leaving 14 bases not matched to a gene. The CDR3 contains 15 residues. Germline CDR1 is MNHEY and CDR2 is SVGEGT. The chain's CDR3 is CASKLIKTGRDEQYF. CDR3 coding DNA: TGTGCCAGCAAGTTAATTAAGACAGGGCGTGACGAGCAGTACTTC.

This chain joins TRBV12-3 or TRBV12-4 and TRBJ2-3; 11 bases match TRBD2. The ends lost 5 bases at V and 0 bases at J; junction bases unmatched: 4. CDR3 size: 16 residues. The CDR3: CASSPSGRSSTDTQYF. The CDR3 DNA follows: TGTGCCAGCAGTCCTAGCGGGAGGTCTAGCACAGATACGCAGTATTTT.

This clonotype was detected only a few times. V usage is TRBV7-6 and J usage is TRBJ2-2, with D possibly called TRBD1 or TRBD2 (5 bases each). The CDR3 consists of 16 residues. Trimming took 4 bases from V and 4 from J, leaving 16 bases between them. The V gene's germline CDR1 is SGHVS and CDR2 FNYEAQ. This CDR3 is CASSYKTGPSTGELFF. The CDR3, as DNA: TGTGCCAGCAGCTATAAAACGGGGCCCAGCACCGGGGAGCTGTTTTTT.

As to this clonotype: A read error may account for a junction end that differs from germline. The chain carries TRBV7-7 and TRBJ2-3, with 11 bases lining up with TRBD2. CDR3 length: 14 amino acids. Per germline, CDR1 SSHAT and CDR2 FNYEAQ (reference sequence). The CDR3 coding sequence is TGTGCTAGCAGCTTACTAGCGGGAGAAGATACGCAGTATTTT. It codes for CASSLLAGEDTQYF.

V usage is TRBV6-6 and J usage is TRBJ2-5; D call uncertain. Deletions cut 8 bases from V and 1 base from J, with 8 bases between. Germline CDR1 and CDR2: MNHNY and SVGAGI (reference sequence). The CDR3 length is 12 residues. This CDR3 is CASGTTQETQYF. DNA of the CDR3: TGTGCCAGCGGTACTACCCAAGAGACCCAGTACTTC.

In its sample, this clonotype was seen many times. The J gene is TRBJ1-6, the V gene TRBV12-3 or TRBV12-4; D remains ambiguous. The CDR3 loop spans 12 amino acids. The V end lost 3 bases, the J end lost 15 bases, and 12 bases lay between the germline ends. The CDR3 DNA sequence: TGTGCCAGCAGTTTGGCCGAACCGCTCCTCCACTTT. It translates to CASSLAEPLLHF.

This clonotype was observed a few times. CDR3 region: CSARGVRGETQYF. The DNA for the CDR3 is TGCAGTGCTAGGGGGGTCAGGGGAGAGACCCAGTACTTC. This chain links TRBV20-1 with TRBJ2-5, with D tentatively TRBD1 (6 bases). This CDR3 has 13 amino acids. With 3 bases removed from V and 4 bases from J, the gap between germline ends came to 12 bases. Per the germline V gene, CDR1 is DFQATT and CDR2 is SNEGSKA (reference sequence).

The chain is built from TRBV10-1 and TRBJ2-3; maybe TRBD2 (6 bases). V lost 6 bases, J lost 5 bases, and 15 bases lay in between. CDR3 length equals 14 residues. CDR1 and CDR2 from the germline V gene are WNHNN and SYGVQD (reference sequence). The CDR3 loop is CASSRDLRLDTQYF. CDR3 sequence (DNA): TGCGCCAGCAGCCGGGACTTGCGGTTAGATACGCAGTATTTT.

The chain links TRBV15 to TRBJ2-1; D gene unclear. Germline CDR1 LNHNV, CDR2 YYDKDF (reference sequence). Trimming cost V 0 bases and J 5 bases, with 11 bases left between them. The CDR3 spans 15 residues. The CDR3 nucleotides read TGTGCCACCAGCAGAGATATTACAGAGCACAATGAGCAGTTCTTC. This sequence encodes CATSRDITEHNEQFF.

This clonotype was observed at least ten times. The V call is TRBV28, the J call TRBJ2-7; TRBD1 agrees at 7 bases. The CDR3 is 13 amino acids. The J segment lost 3 bases and the V segment lost 5 bases, leaving 4 bases of the junction unmatched. Looked up from germline, CDR1 is MDHEN and CDR2 is SYDVKM. The CDR3 region has the DNA TGTGCCAGCAGTATCAACAGGGGCTACGAGCAGTACTTC. It encodes CASSINRGYEQYF.

The rearrangement links TRBV5-1 to TRBJ2-3; TRBD2 agrees at 7 bases. Trimming at V came to 6 bases and at J to 1 base, leaving 5 bases not matched to a gene. CDR1 and CDR2 from the germline V gene are SGHRS and YFSETQ. This CDR3 has 14 residues. The CDR3 DNA follows: TGCGCCAGCAAGATGGGGGGGGGCACAGATACGCAGTATTTT. Translated: CASKMGGGTDTQYF. Combining the CDR3 with reference TRBV5-1 and TRBJ2-3 gives the whole variable domain KAGVTQTPRYLIKTRGQQVTLSCSPISGHRSVSWYQQTPGQGLQFLFEYFSETQRNKGNFPGRFSGRQFSNSRSEMNVSTLELGDSALYLCASKMGGGTDTQYFGPGTRLTVL.

V is TRBV6-2 or TRBV6-3 and J is TRBJ1-4; D is unresolved. The V end was cut by 6 bases, the J end by 7 bases, with 12 bases between. From germline, CDR1 is MNHEY and CDR2 SVGEGT. This CDR3 contains 13 residues. DNA for the CDR3: TGTGCCAGCAGATTCGAACGAGCTGAAAAACTGTTTTTT. It is translated as CASRFERAEKLFF.

In its sample, this clonotype was seen many times. The chain joins TRBV28 to TRBJ2-1; D gene uncertain. V was pared by 6 bases and J by 0 bases, with 3 bases between. The CDR3 length is 12 residues. Looked up from germline, CDR1 is MDHEN and CDR2 is SYDVKM. In DNA, the CDR3 is TGTGCCAGCAGGACCTCCTACAATGAGCAGTTCTTC. Residues: CASRTSYNEQFF.

This chain uses TRBV4-2 with TRBJ1-2, with 7 bases identical to TRBD1. This CDR3 region has 16 residues. J lost 10 bases, V lost 1 base, and 15 bases had no gene match. CDR1 and CDR2 (germline): LGHNA, YNFKEQ. The DNA of the CDR3 is TGTGCCAGCAGCCAAGGCCGACTCCAAGACAGGGCTTCCTACACCTTC. Residues: CASSQGRLQDRASYTF.

The chain is built from TRBV20-1 and TRBJ2-7; D is perhaps TRBD1 (6 bases). The CDR3 is made up of 14 amino acids. Between the trimmed V and J ends, which lost 4 bases and 0 bases, there was a span of 13 bases. CDR1 DFQATT and CDR2 SNEGSKA come from the germline V gene (reference sequence). In nucleotides, the CDR3 is TGCAGTGCTACCGGACAGCGCCGCTCCTACGAGCAGTACTTC. Translation gives CSATGQRRSYEQYF.

This chain connects TRBV12-3 or TRBV12-4 to TRBJ1-1; D unclear. The CDR3 sequence is 11 residues long. Trimming removed 6 bases from V and 0 bases from J, with 2 bases in between. CDR3 nucleotide sequence: TGTGCCAGCAGGCTGAACACTGAAGCTTTCTTT. Translating gives CASRLNTEAFF.

The V call is TRBV20-1, the J call TRBJ1-1; no clear D gene. CDR3 length: 12 residues. Germline CDR1 is DFQATT and CDR2 is SNEGSKA (reference sequence). Trimming cost V 6 bases and J 1 base, with 9 bases left between them. The CDR3 DNA sequence: TGCAGTGCAAGTCAAACGAACACTGAAGCTTTCTTT. Translation: CSASQTNTEAFF.

V is TRBV27 and J is TRBJ1-1; TRBD1 might be the D (5 bases). Germline CDR1 reads MNHEY; CDR2 reads SMNVEV (reference sequence). The CDR3 covers 15 residues. V was clipped by 6 bases and J by 2 bases, with 16 bases between them. CDR3 region: CASSPSTVRNTEAFF. The CDR3, as DNA: TGTGCCAGCAGCCCTTCGACAGTCCGCAACACTGAAGCTTTCTTT.